A selection of T cell receptor beta chains follows, all from one sample in a study of human T cells and chemical hapten exposure. TCRdb redid the calling of the RACE reads with MiXCR, one entry per CDR3 protein. The table shows around 80,000 distinct CDR3 sequences, with more than 6.5% occurring only once. The sample consisted of whole blood, taken in connection with sensitization to the hapten diphenylcyclopropenone (DPC). The receptors shown here come from a woman aged 30 to 39 with alopecia areata. Some clones in this sample may be carry-over from other donors' samples. Both conserved end residues are part of each CDR3. The order of the fields is D gene, J gene, V gene, clone size, CDR3 DNA, CDR3 protein. The D gene is left open where the match is weak. Not every row has a clone size; where given, it reads once, few, many or a size class.

D gene: -
J gene: TRBJ2-1
V gene: TRBV10-3
clone size: many
CDR3 DNA: TGTGCCACCCTCCATCTCCTCCCAACCGAAGGACAGTACAATGAGCAGTTCTTC
CDR3 protein: CATLHLLPTEGQYNEQFF

D gene: -
J gene: TRBJ1-2
V gene: TRBV30
clone size: many
CDR3 DNA: TGTGCCTGGAGTGCCCGTCGACGGATTCATTATGGCTACACCTTC
CDR3 protein: CAWSARRRIHYGYTF

D gene: -
J gene: TRBJ2-5
V gene: TRBV2
clone size: many
CDR3 DNA: TGTGCCAGCACTTGGAAGACCCAGTACTTC
CDR3 protein: CASTWKTQYF

D gene: -
J gene: TRBJ1-6
V gene: TRBV6-2/TRBV6-3
clone size: many
CDR3 DNA: TGTGCCAGCACCTTAGACAGATTCAATTCACCCCTCCACTTT
CDR3 protein: CASTLDRFNSPLHF

D gene: -
J gene: TRBJ1-1
V gene: TRBV20-1
clone size: many
CDR3 DNA: TGCAGTGCTAGAGATGTTCAAGGGGTACGGAAAGCTTTCTTT
CDR3 protein: CSARDVQGVRKAFF

D gene: -
J gene: TRBJ2-3
V gene: TRBV5-1
clone size: many
CDR3 DNA: TGCGCCAGCAGCTCCGTGGGGCCCAGCACAGATACGCAGTATTTT
CDR3 protein: CASSSVGPSTDTQYF

D gene: TRBD1
J gene: TRBJ2-3
V gene: TRBV5-6
clone size: -
CDR3 DNA: TGTGCCAGCAGCCCAGCGACAGGGGCCAGGAATACGCAGTATTTT
CDR3 protein: CASSPATGARNTQYF

D gene: -
J gene: TRBJ1-3
V gene: TRBV10-3
clone size: many
CDR3 DNA: TGTGCCATCAGTGGCCCAAAACTGGCTGGAAACACCATATATTTT
CDR3 protein: CAISGPKLAGNTIYF

D gene: -
J gene: TRBJ1-2
V gene: TRBV7-2
clone size: -
CDR3 DNA: TGTGCCAGCAGCTTAGCGCAAGTGAACTATGGCTACACCTTC
CDR3 protein: CASSLAQVNYGYTF

D gene: -
J gene: TRBJ2-3
V gene: TRBV3-1
clone size: many
CDR3 DNA: TGTGCCAGCAGGATGGAGGGAGATACGCAGTATTTT
CDR3 protein: CASRMEGDTQYF

D gene: -
J gene: TRBJ1-1
V gene: TRBV3-1
clone size: many
CDR3 DNA: TGTGCCAGCAGCCAAGATTTGAAGACCGTGGAAGCTTTCTTT
CDR3 protein: CASSQDLKTVEAFF

D gene: -
J gene: TRBJ2-7
V gene: TRBV5-1
clone size: -
CDR3 DNA: TGCGCCAGCAGCTTGACGGACCCCAGGGGATACGAGCAGTACTTC
CDR3 protein: CASSLTDPRGYEQYF

D gene: TRBD1
J gene: TRBJ2-1
V gene: TRBV5-4
clone size: few
CDR3 DNA: TGTGCCAGCATGGGACAGCGAGGAATGACGGGTGAGCAGTTCTTC
CDR3 protein: CASMGQRGMTGEQFF

D gene: -
J gene: TRBJ2-3
V gene: TRBV30
clone size: many
CDR3 DNA: TGTGCCTGGAGCGACATGCGGGGTATACTAAGCACAGATACGCAGTATTTT
CDR3 protein: CAWSDMRGILSTDTQYF

D gene: -
J gene: TRBJ1-6
V gene: TRBV4-2
clone size: -
CDR3 DNA: TGTGCCAGCAGCCAAGAGATAGGGGGTCACTTGAATGAGGGTTCACCCCTCCACTTT
CDR3 protein: CASSQEIGGHLNEGSPLHF

D gene: -
J gene: TRBJ1-1
V gene: TRBV10-2
clone size: many
CDR3 DNA: TGCGCCAGCCAAATGGCGGGGGCGAACACTGAAGCTTTCTTT
CDR3 protein: CASQMAGANTEAFF

D gene: -
J gene: TRBJ1-1
V gene: TRBV10-3
clone size: many
CDR3 DNA: TGTGCCATCAGGGCCCCCGGACAGCAAAACACTGAAGCTTTCTTT
CDR3 protein: CAIRAPGQQNTEAFF

D gene: -
J gene: TRBJ2-1
V gene: TRBV7-3
clone size: many
CDR3 DNA: TGTGCCAGCAGCTCGCAAGTAGGGAGTCCCAATGAGCAGTTCTTC
CDR3 protein: CASSSQVGSPNEQFF

D gene: -
J gene: TRBJ2-5
V gene: TRBV20-1
clone size: many
CDR3 DNA: TGCAGTGCTAGAGGCAGGGAAGAGACCCAGTACTTC
CDR3 protein: CSARGREETQYF

D gene: TRBD1
J gene: TRBJ2-1
V gene: TRBV27
clone size: many
CDR3 DNA: TGTGCCAGCAGTCACCAACTCCGGACAGGGCCCTTCTACAATGAGCAGTTCTTC
CDR3 protein: CASSHQLRTGPFYNEQFF

D gene: -
J gene: TRBJ2-3
V gene: TRBV20-1
clone size: many
CDR3 DNA: TGCAGTGCTAGAGATCCGCTAGTAACAGATACGCAGTATTTT
CDR3 protein: CSARDPLVTDTQYF

D gene: -
J gene: TRBJ1-1
V gene: TRBV7-3
clone size: many
CDR3 DNA: TGTGCCAGCAGCTTATTCCAGGGCACTGAAGCTTTCTTT
CDR3 protein: CASSLFQGTEAFF

D gene: -
J gene: TRBJ2-7
V gene: TRBV30
clone size: many
CDR3 DNA: TGTGCCTGGAGTGACGGTGTCCGCTACGAGCAGTACTTC
CDR3 protein: CAWSDGVRYEQYF

D gene: -
J gene: TRBJ2-7
V gene: TRBV7-9
clone size: many
CDR3 DNA: TGTGCCAGCAGCACGGAGCTGGCCTACGAGCAGTACTTC
CDR3 protein: CASSTELAYEQYF

D gene: -
J gene: TRBJ1-5
V gene: TRBV3-1
clone size: many
CDR3 DNA: TGTGCCAGCAGCCAAGGTTTGTTAGCGCGGGAGGCTGGCGGCAATCAGCCCCAGCATTTT
CDR3 protein: CASSQGLLAREAGGNQPQHF

D gene: -
J gene: TRBJ1-2
V gene: TRBV30
clone size: many
CDR3 DNA: TGTGCCTGGAGTGCCCGGAACGCTGATGGCTACACCTTC
CDR3 protein: CAWSARNADGYTF

D gene: -
J gene: TRBJ1-4
V gene: TRBV20-1
clone size: -
CDR3 DNA: TGCAGTGCTAGGGTGCCGACAGGAACTAATGAAAAACTGTTTTTT
CDR3 protein: CSARVPTGTNEKLFF

D gene: -
J gene: TRBJ1-6
V gene: TRBV6-5
clone size: many
CDR3 DNA: TGTGCCAGCAGTTACGCGGCGACCGGATATAATTCACCCCTCCACTTT
CDR3 protein: CASSYAATGYNSPLHF

D gene: -
J gene: TRBJ1-6
V gene: TRBV19
clone size: few
CDR3 DNA: TGTGCCAGTAGTATCCCTGGTTGGGGGACGGTGGGACTTAATTCACCCCTCCACTTT
CDR3 protein: CASSIPGWGTVGLNSPLHF

D gene: -
J gene: TRBJ1-1
V gene: TRBV7-2
clone size: many
CDR3 DNA: TGTGCCAGCAGCTTAGCCTGGGAAGCTTTCTTT
CDR3 protein: CASSLAWEAFF

D gene: -
J gene: TRBJ1-1
V gene: TRBV6-1
clone size: few
CDR3 DNA: TGTGCCAGCATTGTGCAGCTGAACACTGAAGCTTTCTTT
CDR3 protein: CASIVQLNTEAFF

D gene: TRBD1
J gene: TRBJ2-3
V gene: TRBV6-5
clone size: -
CDR3 DNA: TGTGCCAGCAGTATCAGACAGGGAAGCACAGATACGCAGTATTTT
CDR3 protein: CASSIRQGSTDTQYF

D gene: -
J gene: TRBJ2-5
V gene: TRBV6-6
clone size: few
CDR3 DNA: TGTGCCAGCAGCGACCAGGAAGGCGAGACCCAGTACTTC
CDR3 protein: CASSDQEGETQYF

D gene: -
J gene: TRBJ2-5
V gene: TRBV7-6
clone size: -
CDR3 DNA: TGTGCCAGCAGCTTAGCTTTAGCACAGGGAGAGACCCAGTACTTC
CDR3 protein: CASSLALAQGETQYF

D gene: -
J gene: TRBJ1-5
V gene: TRBV2
clone size: many
CDR3 DNA: TGTGCCAGCAGTGAAAACCTAGGAGGTAATCAGCCCCAGCATTTT
CDR3 protein: CASSENLGGNQPQHF

D gene: -
J gene: TRBJ1-4
V gene: TRBV9
clone size: many
CDR3 DNA: TGTGCCAGCAGCGTAGAGGGGCATGTGGATGAAAAACTGTTTTTT
CDR3 protein: CASSVEGHVDEKLFF

D gene: -
J gene: TRBJ2-3
V gene: TRBV5-1
clone size: many
CDR3 DNA: TGCGCCAGCAGCTTTGGATTTTCATCCAGGGTAACAGATACGCAGTATTTT
CDR3 protein: CASSFGFSSRVTDTQYF

D gene: TRBD1
J gene: TRBJ1-1
V gene: TRBV10-3
clone size: -
CDR3 DNA: TGTGCCATCAGTGAGTCGACAGGGGGGAACACTGAAGCTTTCTTT
CDR3 protein: CAISESTGGNTEAFF

D gene: -
J gene: TRBJ1-3
V gene: TRBV12-3/TRBV12-4
clone size: many
CDR3 DNA: TGTGCCAGCAGTTTTCAGGGTCGGGGAAACACCATATATTTT
CDR3 protein: CASSFQGRGNTIYF

D gene: TRBD1
J gene: TRBJ2-7
V gene: TRBV20-1
clone size: many
CDR3 DNA: TGCAGTGTCACTACCGGGACAGGGGGATCCTACGAGCAGTACTTC
CDR3 protein: CSVTTGTGGSYEQYF

D gene: -
J gene: TRBJ1-5
V gene: TRBV6-1
clone size: -
CDR3 DNA: TGTGCCAGCACCCGTCGGGCGCTCAATAGCAATCAGCCCCAGCATTTT
CDR3 protein: CASTRRALNSNQPQHF

D gene: -
J gene: TRBJ1-6
V gene: TRBV6-1
clone size: -
CDR3 DNA: TGTGCCAGCAAAGCCCCGGAGAATTCACCCCTCCACTTT
CDR3 protein: CASKAPENSPLHF

D gene: TRBD1
J gene: TRBJ2-1
V gene: TRBV11-2
clone size: many
CDR3 DNA: TGTGCCAGCAGCTTGGGAGACAGGGGTGAGCAGTTCTTC
CDR3 protein: CASSLGDRGEQFF

D gene: -
J gene: TRBJ1-6
V gene: TRBV18
clone size: -
CDR3 DNA: TGTGCCAGCTCAGTGGACAGCCTTAATTCACCCCTCCACTTT
CDR3 protein: CASSVDSLNSPLHF

D gene: TRBD1
J gene: TRBJ1-3
V gene: TRBV7-2
clone size: many
CDR3 DNA: TGTGCCAGCAGCCAGGGACAGGGGGGTTCTGGAAACACCATATATTTT
CDR3 protein: CASSQGQGGSGNTIYF

D gene: TRBD2
J gene: TRBJ2-6
V gene: TRBV6-5
clone size: few
CDR3 DNA: TGTGCCAGCAGAACTACTAGCGCCGGGGCCAACGTCCTGACTTTC
CDR3 protein: CASRTTSAGANVLTF

D gene: TRBD2
J gene: TRBJ2-3
V gene: TRBV18
clone size: -
CDR3 DNA: TGTGCCAGCTCACCACCAGTACTAGCGGACACAGATACGCAGTATTTT
CDR3 protein: CASSPPVLADTDTQYF

D gene: TRBD2
J gene: TRBJ2-3
V gene: TRBV7-2
clone size: -
CDR3 DNA: TGTGCCAGCAGCACGGGACTAGCGGGGTATGCAGATACGCAGTATTTT
CDR3 protein: CASSTGLAGYADTQYF